The TCR beta chain under discussion was sequenced for a study of CD8 T cells in ankylosing spondylitis. Study-level findings and limits: Matched ankylosing spondylitis synovial fluid reportedly showed significant enrichment of disease-linked clones. Some of the motif variants had earlier been found in reactive arthritis patients' fluid and blood. Researchers report that disease-linked clones proved CD8+ and relatively rare in peripheral blood. It appeared that ankylosing spondylitis blood was characterized by a TCR beta motif of about eight highly homologous variants.

V lost 4 bases and J lost 4, with 15 bases in between. The CDR3 has 15 residues. Per germline, CDR1 SGHTS and CDR2 YDEGEE. Scientists made TCR beta libraries using quantitative 5'-RACE with molecular barcodes. TCRdb passed the 5' RACE reads through MiXCR, listing each CDR3 protein once. The table records under 450,000 distinct CDR3 sequences, about a sixth of them present only once. Turning to this clonotype: Its antigen is unidentified.

This sequence originates from a male donor with ankylosing spondylitis. V usage is TRBV5-8 and J usage is TRBJ2-1; unclear D gene. What was sequenced was blood, either unsorted or a sorted T cell fraction (not recorded which). In DNA, the CDR3 is TGTGCCAGCAGCCAGTTGGGTTCCAGTTACAATGAGCAGTTCTTC. Amino acids: CASSQLGSSYNEQFF.